This TCR beta chain derives from a study of T cell responses to AZD1222 COVID-19 vaccine. Germline V lookup: CDR1 SGHRS, CDR2 YFSETQ. Deletions cut 4 bases from V and 7 bases from J, with 12 bases between. The CDR3 covers 12 residues. The assay was immunoSEQ multiplex PCR, and TCRdb's table has in-frame clones only and misses some. Among about 130,000 clones listed, approximately 91% were seen once. This clone was observed a single time. Specimen: peripheral blood, collected 28 days after the second AZD1222 dose. The chain couples TRBV5-1 to TRBJ2-7; D is possibly TRBD2 (6 bases). The source is an adult who received the AZD1222 COVID-19 vaccine. The DNA of the CDR3 is TGCGCCAGCAGCCCCGGGGGACGGGAGCAGTACTTC. Translating it yields CASSPGGREQYF.